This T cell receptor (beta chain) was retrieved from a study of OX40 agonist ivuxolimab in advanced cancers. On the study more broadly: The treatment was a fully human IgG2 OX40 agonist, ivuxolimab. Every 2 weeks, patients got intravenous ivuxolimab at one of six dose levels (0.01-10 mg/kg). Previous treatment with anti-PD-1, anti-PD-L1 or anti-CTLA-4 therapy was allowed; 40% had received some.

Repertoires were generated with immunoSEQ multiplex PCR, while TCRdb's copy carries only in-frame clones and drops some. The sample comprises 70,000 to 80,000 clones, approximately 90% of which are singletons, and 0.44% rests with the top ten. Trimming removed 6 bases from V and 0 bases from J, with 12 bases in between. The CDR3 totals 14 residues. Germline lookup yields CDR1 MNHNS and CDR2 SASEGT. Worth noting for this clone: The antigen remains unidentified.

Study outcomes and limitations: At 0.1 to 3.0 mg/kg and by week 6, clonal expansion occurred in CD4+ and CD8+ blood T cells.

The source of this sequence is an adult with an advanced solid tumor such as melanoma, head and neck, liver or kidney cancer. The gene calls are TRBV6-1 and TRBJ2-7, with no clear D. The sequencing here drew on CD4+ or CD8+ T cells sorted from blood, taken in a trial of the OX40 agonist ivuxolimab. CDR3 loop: CASSNPESSYEQYF. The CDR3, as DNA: TGTGCCAGCAGCAACCCTGAAAGCTCCTACGAGCAGTACTTC.